This entry concerns a single T cell receptor beta chain. This entry belongs to a study of cytomegalovirus exposure and HLA in healthy donors. It was with 60 Vbeta and 13 Jbeta primers that the PCR ran. This table comes from immunoSEQ multiplex PCR, and its TCRdb copy is limited to in-frame clones, with some not included. Recorded for this sample: approximately 190,000 clones. V gave up 3 bases and J gave up 2 bases; unmatched junction bases: 4. Germline CDR1 reads SEHNR; CDR2 reads FQNEAQ (reference sequence). The CDR3 has 15 residues. The TCR was taken from a man under 40 in good health and CMV-seronegative. The chain carries TRBV7-9 and TRBJ2-5; 9 bases align to TRBD1. Sequenced input: PBMCs. In nucleotides, the CDR3 is TGTGCCAGCAGCTTGCTACAGGGGGCTCAAGAGACCCAGTACTTC. Its translation is CASSLLQGAQETQYF.